This T cell receptor beta chain was sequenced for a study of CD8+CD57+ T cells in acquired aplastic anemia. About the research overall: Each DNA sample taken from sorted CD4+ and CD8+ cells came to about 3.2 ug on average. Healthy-donor CD4+ cells averaged about 10 million reads. Study outcomes and limitations: In common between the patients and the controls were nearly 30 CD8+ CDR3 sequences. No significant difference in CD8+ Simpson's diversity was found between patients and controls.

Worth noting for this clonotype: Its antigen is undetermined. One junction end disagrees with the germline gene, perhaps due to a read error.

The germline V gene has CDR1 SGHTA and CDR2 FQGNSA. The CDR3 runs to 14 residues. Genomic DNA, the template, was used for profiling of the TCR beta VDJ and CDR3. TCRdb fed the reads into MiXCR, producing one record per CDR3 protein. The data contain roughly 420,000 distinct CDR3 sequences, 65% to 80% of them singletons. This TCR was sampled from a human donor in good health, serving as a control. Specimen: sorted CD4+, CD8+, or CD8+CD57+ T cells (not recorded which) from PBMCs. The chain couples TRBV7-2 to TRBJ2-7; D call uncertain. For the CDR3, the DNA is TGTGCCAGCAGGTGGGATCGGGTTCATCCTCACGAGCAGTTC. It codes for CASRWDRVHPHEQF.